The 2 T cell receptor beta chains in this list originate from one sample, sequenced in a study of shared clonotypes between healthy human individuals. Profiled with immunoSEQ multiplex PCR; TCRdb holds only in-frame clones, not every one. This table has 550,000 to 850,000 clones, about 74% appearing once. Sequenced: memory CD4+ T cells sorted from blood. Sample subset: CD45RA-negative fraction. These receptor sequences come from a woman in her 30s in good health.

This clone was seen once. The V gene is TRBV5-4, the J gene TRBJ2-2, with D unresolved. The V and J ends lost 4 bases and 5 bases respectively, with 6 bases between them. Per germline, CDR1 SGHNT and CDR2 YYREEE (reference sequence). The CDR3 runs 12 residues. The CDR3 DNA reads TGTGCCAGCAGCCCGACTACCGGGGAGCTGTTTTTT. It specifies CASSPTTGELFF.

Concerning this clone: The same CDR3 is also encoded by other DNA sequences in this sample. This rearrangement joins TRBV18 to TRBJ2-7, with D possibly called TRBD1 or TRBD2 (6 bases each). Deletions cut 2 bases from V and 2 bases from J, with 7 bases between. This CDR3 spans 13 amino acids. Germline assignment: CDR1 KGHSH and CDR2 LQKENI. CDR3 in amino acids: CASSPGGPYEQYF. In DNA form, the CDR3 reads TGTGCCAGCTCACCAGGGGGGCCCTACGAGCAGTACTTC. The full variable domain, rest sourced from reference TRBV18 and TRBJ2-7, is NAGVMQNPRHLVRRRGQEARLRCSPMKGHSHVYWYRQLPEEGLKFMVYLQKENIIDESGMPKERFSAEFPKEGPSILRIQQVVRGDSAAYFCASSPGGPYEQYFGPGTRLTVT.